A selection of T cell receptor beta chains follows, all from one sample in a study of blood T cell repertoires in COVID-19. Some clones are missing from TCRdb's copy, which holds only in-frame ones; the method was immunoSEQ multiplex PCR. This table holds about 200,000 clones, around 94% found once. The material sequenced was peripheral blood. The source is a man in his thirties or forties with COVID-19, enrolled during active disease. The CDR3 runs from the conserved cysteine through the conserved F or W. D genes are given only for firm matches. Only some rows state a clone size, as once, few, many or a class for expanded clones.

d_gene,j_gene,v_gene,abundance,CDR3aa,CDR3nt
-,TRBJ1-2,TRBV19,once,CATDASGVHGYTF,TGTGCCACTGATGCGTCGGGGGTCCATGGCTACACCTTC
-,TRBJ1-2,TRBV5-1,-,CASGNDKGVDYGYTF,TGCGCCAGCGGCAACGACAAGGGGGTAGACTATGGCTACACCTTC
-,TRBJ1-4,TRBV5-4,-,CASSSAEDKNEKLFF,TGTGCCAGCAGCTCCGCCGAGGATAAGAATGAAAAACTGTTTTTT
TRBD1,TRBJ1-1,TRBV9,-,CASSVQGGNTEAFF,TGTGCCAGCAGCGTCCAGGGGGGGAACACTGAAGCTTTCTTT
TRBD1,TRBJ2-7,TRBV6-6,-,CASSRQGSEQYF,TGTGCCAGCTCTCGACAGGGTTCCGAGCAGTACTTC
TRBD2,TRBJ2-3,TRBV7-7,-,CASSTGAGGPTDTQYF,TGTGCCAGCAGCACAGGCGCGGGGGGGCCCACAGATACGCAGTATTTT
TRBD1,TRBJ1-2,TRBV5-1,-,CASSSDRGLGGYTF,TGCGCCAGCAGCTCGGACAGGGGGCTTGGTGGCTACACCTTC
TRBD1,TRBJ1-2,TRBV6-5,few,CASSYKRGTGFGYTF,TGTGCCAGCAGTTACAAGCGCGGGACAGGTTTCGGCTACACCTTC
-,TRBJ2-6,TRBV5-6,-,CASSFQGGSGANVLTF,TGTGCCAGCAGCTTTCAGGGGGGTTCTGGGGCCAACGTCCTGACTTTC
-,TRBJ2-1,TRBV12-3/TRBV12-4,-,CASRGAPNNEQFF,TGTGCCAGCAGGGGGGCCCCCAACAATGAGCAGTTCTTC
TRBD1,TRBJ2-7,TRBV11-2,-,CASSLRGQTNYEQYF,TGTGCCAGCAGCTTACGGGGACAGACAAACTACGAGCAGTACTTC
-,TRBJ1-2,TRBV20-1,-,CSASQRGQFGYGYTF,TGCAGTGCTAGTCAAAGGGGACAATTTGGCTATGGCTACACCTTC
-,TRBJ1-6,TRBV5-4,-,CASGVGGGNSPLHF,TGTGCCAGCGGCGTTGGCGGAGGGAATTCACCCCTCCACTTT
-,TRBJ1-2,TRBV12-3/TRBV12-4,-,CASTLAGGYGYTF,TGTGCCAGCACCCTAGCCGGGGGCTATGGCTACACCTTC
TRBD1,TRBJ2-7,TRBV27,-,CASGETGTGLYEQYF,TGTGCCAGCGGGGAAACCGGGACAGGGCTCTACGAGCAGTACTTC
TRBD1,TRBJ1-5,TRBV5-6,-,CASSLRPGQQGNQPQHF,TGTGCCAGCAGCCTTCGTCCGGGACAGCAGGGCAATCAGCCCCAGCATTTT
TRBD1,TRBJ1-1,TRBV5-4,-,CASSPGTGGVLWTEAFF,TGTGCCAGCAGCCCCGGGACAGGGGGCGTGCTGTGGACTGAAGCTTTCTTT
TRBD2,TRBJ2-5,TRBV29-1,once,CSVLAGGRETQYF,TGCAGCGTTCTAGCGGGGGGGCGAGAGACCCAGTACTTC
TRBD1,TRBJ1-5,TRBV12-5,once,CASGLDRGKQPQHF,TGTGCTAGTGGTTTGGACAGGGGTAAGCAGCCCCAGCATTTT
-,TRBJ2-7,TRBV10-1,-,CASSEGTPGSHYEQYF,TGCGCCAGCAGTGAAGGCACCCCGGGGAGCCACTACGAGCAGTACTTC
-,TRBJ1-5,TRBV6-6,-,CASSQYPDSYSNQPQHF,TGTGCCAGCAGTCAATATCCGGACAGTTATAGCAATCAGCCCCAGCATTTT
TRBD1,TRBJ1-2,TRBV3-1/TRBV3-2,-,CASSQDRGQDYGYTF,TGTGCCAGCAGCCAAGATAGGGGGCAGGACTATGGCTACACCTTC
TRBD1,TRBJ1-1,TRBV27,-,CASSSTGGILKAFF,TGTGCCAGCAGTTCGACAGGGGGCATCTTGAAAGCTTTCTTT
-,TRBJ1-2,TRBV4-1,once,CASSQEGAYGYTF,TGCGCCAGCAGCCAAGAAGGGGCCTATGGCTACACCTTC
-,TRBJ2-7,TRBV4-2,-,CASSQEGGPKGEQYF,TGTGCCAGCAGCCAAGAAGGAGGTCCTAAGGGCGAGCAGTACTTC
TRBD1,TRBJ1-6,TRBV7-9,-,CASSLGTGRPTLHF,TGTGCCAGCAGCTTGGGGACAGGGAGGCCGACCCTCCACTTT
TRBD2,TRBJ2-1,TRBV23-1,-,CASSQWTRSGGDYEQFF,TGCGCCAGCAGTCAATGGACTAGGAGCGGGGGAGATTATGAGCAGTTCTTC
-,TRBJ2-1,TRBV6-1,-,CASSEAGSEQFF,TGTGCCAGCAGTGAAGCGGGGAGTGAGCAGTTCTTC
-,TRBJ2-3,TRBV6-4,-,CATFRGGGAVDTQYF,TGTGCCACCTTCCGGGGAGGGGGGGCCGTTGATACGCAGTATTTT
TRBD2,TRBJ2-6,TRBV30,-,CAWTPAGAGANVLTF,TGTGCCTGGACCCCTGCGGGGGCTGGGGCCAACGTCCTGACTTTC
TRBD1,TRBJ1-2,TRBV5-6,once,CASSRGQGALSYTF,TGTGCCAGCAGCAGGGGACAGGGGGCGCTTTCCTACACCTTC
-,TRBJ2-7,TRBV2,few,CASSLQGYEQYF,TGTGCCAGCAGCTTACAGGGATACGAGCAGTACTTC
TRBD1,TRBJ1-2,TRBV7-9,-,CASSLDFGGTGGPNYGYTF,TGTGCCAGCAGCTTAGATTTTGGCGGGACAGGGGGGCCTAACTATGGCTACACCTTC
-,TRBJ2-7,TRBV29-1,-,CSVELWARGSYEQYF,TGCAGCGTTGAGTTATGGGCCAGGGGCTCCTACGAGCAGTACTTC
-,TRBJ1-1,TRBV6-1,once,CASSERGTEAFF,TGTGCCAGCAGTGAACGGGGCACTGAAGCTTTCTTT
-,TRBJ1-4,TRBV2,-,CASSPGRANEKLFF,TGTGCCAGCAGCCCAGGGAGGGCTAATGAAAAACTGTTTTTT
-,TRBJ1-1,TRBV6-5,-,CASNTKQGSFTEAFF,TGTGCCAGCAACACAAAACAGGGTTCTTTCACTGAAGCTTTCTTT
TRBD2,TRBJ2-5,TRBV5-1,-,CASSQLSSGGAQTQYF,TGCGCCAGCAGCCAACTATCTAGCGGGGGGGCCCAGACCCAGTACTTC
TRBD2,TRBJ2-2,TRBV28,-,CASKEGGLAAGELFF,TGTGCCAGCAAGGAGGGGGGACTAGCGGCCGGGGAGCTGTTTTTT
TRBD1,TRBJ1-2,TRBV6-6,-,CASSSSTGSIYGYTF,TGTGCCAGCAGTTCATCGACAGGGTCAATCTATGGCTACACCTTC
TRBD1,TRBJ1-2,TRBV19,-,CASSLPGTGVAGYTF,TGTGCCAGTAGTCTTCCCGGGACAGGGGTTGCTGGCTACACCTTC
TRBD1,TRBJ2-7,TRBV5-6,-,CASSRTGGSTIILSYEQYF,TGTGCCAGCAGCCGGACAGGGGGCTCAACTATAATACTCTCCTACGAGCAGTACTTC
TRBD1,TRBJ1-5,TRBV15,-,CATSRDRGEGQPQHF,TGTGCCACCAGCAGGGACAGGGGGGAGGGTCAGCCCCAGCATTTT
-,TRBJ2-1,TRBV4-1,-,CASSAAQANSYNEQFF,TGCGCCAGCAGCGCAGCTCAGGCCAACTCCTACAATGAGCAGTTCTTC
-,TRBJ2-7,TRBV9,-,CASSVEARPYEQYF,TGTGCCAGCAGCGTAGAAGCGAGACCCTACGAGCAGTACTTC
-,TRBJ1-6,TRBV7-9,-,CASTQAGGRVNSPLHF,TGTGCCAGCACTCAAGCCGGGGGACGAGTTAATTCACCCCTCCACTTT
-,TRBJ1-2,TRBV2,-,CASSAVTDNYGYTF,TGTGCCAGCAGCGCCGTGACAGATAACTATGGCTACACCTTC
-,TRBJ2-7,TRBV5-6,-,CASSSETGSRIYEQYF,TGTGCCAGCAGCTCCGAAACCGGGTCACGGATCTACGAGCAGTACTTC
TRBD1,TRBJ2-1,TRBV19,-,CASSIDRAVYNEQFF,TGTGCCAGTAGTATTGACAGGGCGGTCTACAATGAGCAGTTCTTC
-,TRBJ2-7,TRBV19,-,CASSIERLGEQYF,TGTGCCAGTAGTATAGAGCGGCTTGGGGAGCAGTACTTC
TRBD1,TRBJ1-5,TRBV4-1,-,CASSQSRDSYSNQPQHF,TGCGCCAGCAGCCAAAGTCGGGACAGCTATAGCAATCAGCCCCAGCATTTT
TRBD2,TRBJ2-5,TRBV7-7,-,CASSEGTRTPQETQYF,TGTGCCAGCAGCGAGGGGACTAGAACCCCCCAAGAGACCCAGTACTTC
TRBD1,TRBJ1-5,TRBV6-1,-,CASSSPVGGDQPQHF,TGTGCCAGCAGTTCCCCGGTAGGGGGCGATCAGCCCCAGCATTTT
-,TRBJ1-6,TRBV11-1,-,CASSPRQNNSPLHF,TGTGCCAGCAGCCCGAGACAGAATAATTCACCCCTCCACTTT
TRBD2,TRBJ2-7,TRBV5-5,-,CASSSLRTSGGPYEQYF,TGTGCCAGCAGCTCTCTTAGGACTAGCGGGGGACCCTACGAGCAGTACTTC
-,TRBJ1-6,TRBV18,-,CASSPATGNSPLHF,TGTGCCAGCTCACCCGCAACAGGGAATTCACCCCTCCACTTT
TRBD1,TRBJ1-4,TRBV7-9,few,CASSPGTVGEKLFF,TGTGCCAGCAGCCCCGGGACAGTGGGTGAAAAACTGTTTTTT
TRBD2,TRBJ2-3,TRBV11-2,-,CASSLRGGITDTQYF,TGTGCCAGCAGCTTACGCGGGGGGATAACAGATACGCAGTATTTT
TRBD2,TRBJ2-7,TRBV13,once,CASRGGGTYEQYF,TGTGCCAGTCGCGGGGGGGGAACCTACGAGCAGTACTTC